The sequence of this T cell receptor (beta chain) was determined in a study of T cell repertoires in cytomegalovirus infection. On the study more broadly: Public TCR beta signatures were indicative of both CMV infection and a matching HLA type.

From the reads, TCRdb called clonotypes with MiXCR, one entry per CDR3 protein. This sample yields about 250,000 distinct CDR3 sequences, of which approximately 7% are seen a single time; about 6.3% belongs to the top ten. Study-wide findings and caveats: Summed public TCR beta family frequency identified CMV carriers bearing the relevant HLA. Dominating the ex vivo response were TCR beta clonotypes that were CMV-specific and HLA-C-restricted.

Trimming shortened V by 4 bases and J by 5 bases, and 8 bases separated the two germline ends. The CDR3 totals 12 residues. This clonotype was detected ten times or more. Antigen: not known. The J gene is TRBJ1-1, the V gene TRBV12-3 or TRBV12-4; unclear D gene. This TCR was sampled from a human donor in good health (CMV status not recorded). Some clones in this sample may be carry-over from other donors' samples. Material: PBMCs. CDR3 DNA sequence: TGTGCCAGCAGTTACGAAGGGACTGAAGCTTTCTTT. Translation: CASSYEGTEAFF.